This T cell receptor (beta chain) was found in a study of blood T cell repertoires in COVID-19. TCRdb keeps only in-frame clones here, not all; method: immunoSEQ multiplex PCR. The sample gives approximately 300,000 clones, about 82% of which show up once; 1.5% to 2% is in the top ten. The germline V gene has CDR1 SGHTA and CDR2 FQGNSA. This CDR3 has 14 residues. Trimming took off 4 bases at V and 2 bases at J, with 11 bases between the two ends. This sequence was found in a woman aged 45 to 65 with acute or convalescent COVID-19. What was sequenced was peripheral blood. The rearrangement links TRBV7-2 to TRBJ1-1; D may be TRBD1 (5 bases). Here the CDR3 reads CASSYHRFNTEAFF. DNA of the CDR3: TGTGCCAGCAGCTACCACAGGTTTAACACTGAAGCTTTCTTT.